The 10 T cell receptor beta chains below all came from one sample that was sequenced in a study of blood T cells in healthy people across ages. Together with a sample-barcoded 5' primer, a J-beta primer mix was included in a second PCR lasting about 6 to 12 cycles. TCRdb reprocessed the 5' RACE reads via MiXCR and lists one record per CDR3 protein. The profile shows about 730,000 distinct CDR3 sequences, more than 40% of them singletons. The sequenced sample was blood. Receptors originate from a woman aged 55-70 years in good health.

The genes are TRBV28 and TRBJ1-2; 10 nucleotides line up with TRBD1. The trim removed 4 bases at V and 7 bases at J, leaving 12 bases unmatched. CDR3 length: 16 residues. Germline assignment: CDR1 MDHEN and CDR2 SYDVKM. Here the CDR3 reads CASSSRSGQGEAGYTF. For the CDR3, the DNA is TGTGCCAGCAGTTCCCGATCCGGACAGGGGGAGGCTGGCTACACCTTC.

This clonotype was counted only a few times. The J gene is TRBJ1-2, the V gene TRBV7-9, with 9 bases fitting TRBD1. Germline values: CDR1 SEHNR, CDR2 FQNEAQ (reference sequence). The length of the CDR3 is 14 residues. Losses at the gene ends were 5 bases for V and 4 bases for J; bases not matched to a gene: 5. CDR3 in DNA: TGTGCCAGCAGCGGCCGGACAGGGGTCTATGGCTACACCTTC. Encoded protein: CASSGRTGVYGYTF.

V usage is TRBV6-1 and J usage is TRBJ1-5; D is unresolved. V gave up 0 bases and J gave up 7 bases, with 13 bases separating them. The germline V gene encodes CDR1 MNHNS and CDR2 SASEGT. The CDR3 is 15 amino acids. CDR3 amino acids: CASSEAMGSRQPQHF. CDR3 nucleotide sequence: TGTGCCAGCAGTGAAGCTATGGGATCAAGGCAGCCCCAGCATTTT.

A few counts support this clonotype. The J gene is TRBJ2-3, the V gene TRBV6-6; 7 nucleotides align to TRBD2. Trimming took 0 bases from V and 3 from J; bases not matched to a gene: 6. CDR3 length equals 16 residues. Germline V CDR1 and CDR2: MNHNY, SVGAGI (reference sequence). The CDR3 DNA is TGTGCCAGCAGTTACTCGAGACTAGCTGAGACAGATACGCAGTATTTT. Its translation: CASSYSRLAETDTQYF.

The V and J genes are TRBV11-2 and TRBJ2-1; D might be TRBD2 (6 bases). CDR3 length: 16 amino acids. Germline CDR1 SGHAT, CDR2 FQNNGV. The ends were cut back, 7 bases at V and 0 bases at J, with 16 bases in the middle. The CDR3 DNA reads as TGTGCCAGCACCGGGGACTGGACCCACTCCTACAATGAGCAGTTCTTC. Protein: CASTGDWTHSYNEQFF.

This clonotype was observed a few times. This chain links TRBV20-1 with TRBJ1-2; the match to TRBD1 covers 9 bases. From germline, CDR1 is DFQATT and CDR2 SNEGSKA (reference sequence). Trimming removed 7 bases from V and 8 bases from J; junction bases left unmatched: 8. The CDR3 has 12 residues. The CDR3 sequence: CSVKDRGAGYTF. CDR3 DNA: TGCAGTGTTAAGGACAGGGGAGCCGGCTACACCTTC.

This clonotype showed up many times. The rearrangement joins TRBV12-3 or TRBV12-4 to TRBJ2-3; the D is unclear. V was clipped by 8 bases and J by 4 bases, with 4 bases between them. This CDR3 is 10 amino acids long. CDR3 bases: TGTGCCAGCGGAGCAGATACGCAGTATTTT. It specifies CASGADTQYF.

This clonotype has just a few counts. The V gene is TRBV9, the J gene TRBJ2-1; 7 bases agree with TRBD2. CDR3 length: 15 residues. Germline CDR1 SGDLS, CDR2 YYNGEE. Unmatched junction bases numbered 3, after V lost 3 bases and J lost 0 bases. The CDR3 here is CASSEAGSSYNEQFF. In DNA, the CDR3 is TGTGCCAGCAGCGAAGCGGGGAGCTCCTACAATGAGCAGTTCTTC.

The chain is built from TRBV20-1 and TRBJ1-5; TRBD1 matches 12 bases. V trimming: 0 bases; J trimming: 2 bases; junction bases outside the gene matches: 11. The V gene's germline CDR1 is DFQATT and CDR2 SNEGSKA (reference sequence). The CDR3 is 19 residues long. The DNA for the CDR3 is TGCAGTGCTAGAGATGAGGGACAGGGGGCTGAGAGACGCAATCAGCCCCAGCATTTT. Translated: CSARDEGQGAERRNQPQHF.

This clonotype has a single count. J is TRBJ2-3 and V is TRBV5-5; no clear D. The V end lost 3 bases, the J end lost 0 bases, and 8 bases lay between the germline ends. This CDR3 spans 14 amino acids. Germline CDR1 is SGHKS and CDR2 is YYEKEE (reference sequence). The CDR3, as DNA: TGTGCCAGCAGCTCAGCGTGGAGCACAGATACGCAGTATTTT. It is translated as CASSSAWSTDTQYF.